This record covers a single TCR beta chain. This sample stems from a study of ipilimumab plus nivolumab after autologous stem cell transplantation. Clones were read by immunoSEQ multiplex PCR, and TCRdb kept only the in-frame ones, dropping some. The table records about 15,000 clones, more than 70% of them present only once. With V trimmed by 3 bases and J by 3 bases, 1 base remained unmatched. Germline CDR1 reads SNHLY; CDR2 reads FYNNEI. The CDR3 contains 14 residues. Checkpoint therapy with ipilimumab 1 mg/kg began 14 to 28 days after transplant. The chain combines TRBV2 with TRBJ2-7, with TRBD1 identical over 11 bases. The sequenced sample was PBMCs, obtained in a trial of ipilimumab plus nivolumab as post-transplant consolidation. This clonotype was obtained from a male donor with diffuse large B-cell lymphoma. CDR3 in DNA: TGTGCCAGCAGTGATGGGACAGGGGGCTACGAGCAGTACTTC. Its protein product is CASSDGTGGYEQYF.